This T cell receptor beta chain appears in the sequencing data of a study of T cell responses to AZD1222 COVID-19 vaccine. TCRdb's copy holds only in-frame clones and misses some; the assay was immunoSEQ multiplex PCR. The table includes about 180,000 clones, around 90% detected once. The germline V gene has CDR1 MGHRA and CDR2 YSYEKL. This CDR3 has 16 residues. V was shortened by 3 bases and J by 2 bases, with 13 bases between the two germline ends. The TCR sequence derives from an adult who received the AZD1222 COVID-19 vaccine. Material: peripheral blood, obtained 28 days after the second AZD1222 dose. This rearrangement joins TRBV4-1 to TRBJ1-4; D gene unclear. CDR3 DNA: TGCGCCAGCAGCCATCCCCGGGTGGGCACTAATGAAAAACTGTTTTTT. Its protein is CASSHPRVGTNEKLFF.